These T cell receptor beta chains were read from a single sample in a study of T cells in Graves' hyperthyroidism and ophthalmopathy. MiXCR, applied by TCRdb to the multiplex PCR reads, yields one record per CDR3 protein. The sample has hundreds of thousands of distinct CDR3 sequences; approximately 15% are singletons. What was sequenced was blood. These receptor sequences come from a woman in her 40s with Graves' ophthalmopathy. The CDR3 runs from the conserved cysteine through the conserved F or W. A D gene is named only where the DNA matches it firmly. Where a row states a size, it is once, few, many or the class of an expanded clone; other rows omit it.

j_gene: TRBJ1-6; abundance: .; v_gene: TRBV20-1; d_gene: TRBD1; CDR3nt: TGCAGTGCTAGGGTCAGGGGGAATTCACCCCTCCACTTT; CDR3aa: CSARVRGNSPLHF
j_gene: TRBJ2-6; abundance: many; v_gene: TRBV6-6; d_gene: TRBD2; CDR3nt: TGTGCCAGCAGTTACTCGAATCTAGCGGGAGGGCTAGGGGCCAACGTCCTGACTTTC; CDR3aa: CASSYSNLAGGLGANVLTF
j_gene: TRBJ1-1; abundance: many; v_gene: TRBV28; d_gene: .; CDR3nt: TGTGCCAGCAGTCCGTGGACATCCCGGGGGACTGAAGCTTTCTTT; CDR3aa: CASSPWTSRGTEAFF
j_gene: TRBJ2-3; abundance: .; v_gene: TRBV7-2; d_gene: TRBD1; CDR3nt: TGTGCCAGCAGCTTAGCCCCGGACAGGAATACGCAGTATTTT; CDR3aa: CASSLAPDRNTQYF
j_gene: TRBJ2-3; abundance: few; v_gene: TRBV14; d_gene: .; CDR3nt: TGTGCCAGCAGCCACGCCGGTACGCAGTATTTT; CDR3aa: CASSHAGTQYF
j_gene: TRBJ2-7; abundance: many; v_gene: TRBV11-2; d_gene: TRBD1; CDR3nt: TGTGCCAGCAGCTCATTAGGGGGACAGGGTTCCTACGAGCAGTACTTC; CDR3aa: CASSSLGGQGSYEQYF
j_gene: TRBJ2-5; abundance: many; v_gene: TRBV27; d_gene: .; CDR3nt: TGTGCCAGCAGTCCACTATCCATGAGGAGGAAACAAGAGACCCAGTACTTC; CDR3aa: CASSPLSMRRKQETQYF
j_gene: TRBJ2-7; abundance: few; v_gene: TRBV28; d_gene: TRBD2; CDR3nt: TGTGCCAGCAGGGGGGGGGGACTCCTTTACTACGAGCAGTACTTC; CDR3aa: CASRGGGLLYYEQYF
j_gene: TRBJ2-6; abundance: many; v_gene: TRBV28; d_gene: .; CDR3nt: TGTGCCAGCAGTTTCGGCCGACAGGAGGCCAACGTCCTGACTTTC; CDR3aa: CASSFGRQEANVLTF
j_gene: TRBJ1-4; abundance: few; v_gene: TRBV14; d_gene: TRBD1; CDR3nt: TGTGCCAGCAGCCAAGAACAGGGGCCGTGGGAAAAACTGTTTTTT; CDR3aa: CASSQEQGPWEKLFF
j_gene: TRBJ1-4; abundance: many; v_gene: TRBV3-1; d_gene: TRBD1; CDR3nt: TGTGCCAGCAGCCAAGACGGGACAGGGCGCCAGGAAAAACTGTTTTTT; CDR3aa: CASSQDGTGRQEKLFF
j_gene: TRBJ1-1; abundance: many; v_gene: TRBV13; d_gene: .; CDR3nt: TGTGCCAGCAGCGGAGGTTACAGGATGAACACTGAAGCTTTCTTT; CDR3aa: CASSGGYRMNTEAFF
j_gene: TRBJ2-2; abundance: few; v_gene: TRBV7-3; d_gene: .; CDR3nt: TGTGCCAGCAGCTTAGAGTGGGGTACCGGGGAGCTGTTTTTT; CDR3aa: CASSLEWGTGELFF
j_gene: TRBJ2-5; abundance: .; v_gene: TRBV6-1; d_gene: .; CDR3nt: TGTGCCAGCACTCCGACCCCGGGACCACCGCTGGGGACCCAGTACTTC; CDR3aa: CASTPTPGPPLGTQYF
j_gene: TRBJ2-6; abundance: few; v_gene: TRBV6-1; d_gene: TRBD1; CDR3nt: TGTGCCAGCAGGCCCGGGACAGTGGGCTCTGGGGCCAACGTCCTGACTTTC; CDR3aa: CASRPGTVGSGANVLTF
j_gene: TRBJ1-4; abundance: many; v_gene: TRBV20-1; d_gene: TRBD1; CDR3nt: TGCAGTGCCGCCCGGGGACAGCGGGATGAAAAACTGTTTTTT; CDR3aa: CSAARGQRDEKLFF
j_gene: TRBJ1-5; abundance: few; v_gene: TRBV28; d_gene: .; CDR3nt: TGTGCCAGCAGTTTCGGAGGGCTCAGCAATCAGCCCCAGCATTTT; CDR3aa: CASSFGGLSNQPQHF
j_gene: TRBJ1-6; abundance: .; v_gene: TRBV6-2/TRBV6-3; d_gene: TRBD1; CDR3nt: TGTGCCAGCAGAACCGGACAGGGGTGGACACCCCTCCACTTT; CDR3aa: CASRTGQGWTPLHF
j_gene: TRBJ2-3; abundance: .; v_gene: TRBV7-9; d_gene: TRBD1; CDR3nt: TGTGCCAGCAGCCCCATTGGACAGGGGAAGGCAGATACGCAGTATTTT; CDR3aa: CASSPIGQGKADTQYF
j_gene: TRBJ2-1; abundance: few; v_gene: TRBV19; d_gene: TRBD2; CDR3nt: TGTGCCAGTAGCGCCAGAGCGGGAGGGTCGTACAATGAGCAGTTCTTC; CDR3aa: CASSARAGGSYNEQFF
j_gene: TRBJ1-1; abundance: many; v_gene: TRBV6-5; d_gene: .; CDR3nt: TGTGCCAGCAGTTACGGACAGCCGAACACTGAAGCTTTCTTT; CDR3aa: CASSYGQPNTEAFF
j_gene: TRBJ1-1; abundance: many; v_gene: TRBV5-1; d_gene: .; CDR3nt: TGCGCCAGCAGCTCCGCCCCGGGGGGCACTGAAGCTTTCTTT; CDR3aa: CASSSAPGGTEAFF
j_gene: TRBJ1-1; abundance: .; v_gene: TRBV19; d_gene: .; CDR3nt: TGTGCCAGTAGTATAGTGGACACCAACACTGAAGCTTTCTTT; CDR3aa: CASSIVDTNTEAFF
j_gene: TRBJ2-2; abundance: many; v_gene: TRBV2; d_gene: .; CDR3nt: TGTGCCAGCACGGCGCTACCCCGAACCGGGGAGCTGTTTTTT; CDR3aa: CASTALPRTGELFF
j_gene: TRBJ1-1; abundance: many; v_gene: TRBV2; d_gene: .; CDR3nt: TGTGCCAGCAGTAAAGGACATAACACTGAAGCTTTCTTT; CDR3aa: CASSKGHNTEAFF
j_gene: TRBJ2-3; abundance: few; v_gene: TRBV12-3/TRBV12-4; d_gene: TRBD1; CDR3nt: TGTGCCAGCAGTTTAGCCACAGGGGTGGTCACAGATACGCAGTATTTT; CDR3aa: CASSLATGVVTDTQYF
j_gene: TRBJ2-1; abundance: .; v_gene: TRBV4-1; d_gene: .; CDR3nt: TGCGCCAGCAGCCCCCCTCCCGGGACTCCAAACAATGAGCAGTTCTTC; CDR3aa: CASSPPPGTPNNEQFF
j_gene: TRBJ2-5; abundance: few; v_gene: TRBV5-1; d_gene: TRBD2; CDR3nt: TGCGCCAGCAGCTTAGAGGGAGGGCACGAGACCCAGTACTTC; CDR3aa: CASSLEGGHETQYF
j_gene: TRBJ1-1; abundance: few; v_gene: TRBV19; d_gene: .; CDR3nt: TGTGCCAGTACCCCGGGGACTGAGGGGAACACTGAAGCTTTCTTT; CDR3aa: CASTPGTEGNTEAFF
j_gene: TRBJ1-5; abundance: many; v_gene: TRBV2; d_gene: TRBD1; CDR3nt: TGTGCCAGCAGTGAGGGACAGGGGGCTTATCAGCCCCAGCATTTT; CDR3aa: CASSEGQGAYQPQHF
j_gene: TRBJ2-2; abundance: .; v_gene: TRBV2; d_gene: .; CDR3nt: TGTGCCAGCAAGGCCAGGGCTGTCACCGGGGAGCTGTTTTTT; CDR3aa: CASKARAVTGELFF
j_gene: TRBJ1-1; abundance: .; v_gene: TRBV19; d_gene: TRBD1; CDR3nt: TGTGCCAGTAGTCTCCCGGGACAGGGGGACACTGAAGCTTTCTTT; CDR3aa: CASSLPGQGDTEAFF
j_gene: TRBJ2-5; abundance: .; v_gene: TRBV29-1; d_gene: .; CDR3nt: TGCAGCGTTGGCACATTAGAGACCCAGTACTTC; CDR3aa: CSVGTLETQYF
j_gene: TRBJ2-1; abundance: .; v_gene: TRBV7-9; d_gene: .; CDR3nt: TGTGCCAGCAGCTTTGTGGGGGGCCTAAGAGTTGGGAATGAGCAGTTCTTC; CDR3aa: CASSFVGGLRVGNEQFF
j_gene: TRBJ2-2; abundance: .; v_gene: TRBV6-1; d_gene: .; CDR3nt: TGTGCCAGCAGTGATTCCGGGGAGCTGTTTTTT; CDR3aa: CASSDSGELFF
j_gene: TRBJ2-1; abundance: many; v_gene: TRBV27; d_gene: TRBD1; CDR3nt: TGTGCCAGCAGTTCTAAGGGACAGGGGGCGAATAATGAGCAGTTCTTC; CDR3aa: CASSSKGQGANNEQFF
j_gene: TRBJ2-7; abundance: many; v_gene: TRBV30; d_gene: TRBD2; CDR3nt: TGTGCCTGGAGTGGTAGCGGGGGTTACGAGCAGTACTTC; CDR3aa: CAWSGSGGYEQYF
j_gene: TRBJ2-7; abundance: many; v_gene: TRBV27; d_gene: TRBD1; CDR3nt: TGTGCCAGCAGTTTACGTCAGGGGGCCTACGAGCAGTACTTC; CDR3aa: CASSLRQGAYEQYF
j_gene: TRBJ1-2; abundance: few; v_gene: TRBV11-2; d_gene: TRBD1; CDR3nt: TGTGCCAGCAGCTTAGGTGCAGGGGGCGATGGCTACACCTTC; CDR3aa: CASSLGAGGDGYTF
j_gene: TRBJ2-3; abundance: few; v_gene: TRBV29-1; d_gene: .; CDR3nt: TGCAGCGTTGGGGGAGGACGCACAGATACGCAGTATTTT; CDR3aa: CSVGGGRTDTQYF